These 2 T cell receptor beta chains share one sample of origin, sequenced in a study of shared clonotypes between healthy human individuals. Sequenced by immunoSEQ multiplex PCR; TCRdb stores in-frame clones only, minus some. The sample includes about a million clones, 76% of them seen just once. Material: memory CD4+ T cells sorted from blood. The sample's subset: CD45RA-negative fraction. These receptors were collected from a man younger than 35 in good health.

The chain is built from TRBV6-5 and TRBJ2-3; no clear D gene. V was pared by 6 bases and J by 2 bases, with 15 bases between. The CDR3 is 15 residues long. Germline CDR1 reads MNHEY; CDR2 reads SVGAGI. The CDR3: CASRKDWVPTDTQYF. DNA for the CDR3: TGTGCCAGCAGGAAAGATTGGGTCCCCACAGATACGCAGTATTTT.

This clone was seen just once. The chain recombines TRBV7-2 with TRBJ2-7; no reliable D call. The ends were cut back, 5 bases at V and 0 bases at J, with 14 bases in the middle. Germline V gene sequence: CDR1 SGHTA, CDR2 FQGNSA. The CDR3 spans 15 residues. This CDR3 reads CASSPRRISSYEQYF. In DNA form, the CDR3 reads TGTGCCAGCAGCCCACGCAGGATAAGCTCCTACGAGCAGTACTTC. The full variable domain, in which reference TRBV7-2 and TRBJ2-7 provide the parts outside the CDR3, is GAGVSQSPSNKVTEKGKDVELRCDPISGHTALYWYRQSLGQGLEFLIYFQGNSAPDKSGLPSDRFSAERTGGSVSTLTIQRTQQEDSAVYLCASSPRRISSYEQYFGPGTRLTVT.